The clone carrying this T cell receptor beta chain was seen many times. The data originate from a study of early T cells in non-severe SARS-CoV-2 infection. V shed 4 bases and J 8 bases; nucleotides not matched to a gene: 13. The CDR3 is 16 amino acids. CDR1 and CDR2 (germline): SGHVS, FNYEAQ. TCRdb passed the 5' RACE reads through MiXCR, listing each CDR3 protein once. The profile shows about 33,000 distinct CDR3 sequences, around 5.8% of them singletons. The chain couples TRBV7-6 to TRBJ2-1, with TRBD1 matching over 8 bases. This TCR was sampled from an adult who was a healthcare worker with PCR-confirmed SARS-CoV-2 infection or an uninfected control (not recorded which). The sample taken for sequencing was whole blood. The CDR3 loop is CASSSAMTGATDEQFF. CDR3 in DNA: TGTGCCAGCAGCTCAGCCATGACAGGGGCAACGGATGAGCAGTTCTTC.